This T cell receptor (beta chain) was recovered during a study of blood T cell repertoires in COVID-19. At the level of the study: Samples came from the United States, Italy and Spain, spanning acute and convalescent COVID-19.

Seattle's cohort entered during active infection and was followed longitudinally. Source study methods: Cell counts per sample came from amplifying reference gene primers. Libraries were prepared by immunoSEQ multiplex PCR; TCRdb keeps only in-frame clonotypes and omits some of them. Clonal size and the V and J genes are those of that table, whereas D and trimming came from the DNA. The sample includes about 390,000 clones, 80% to 90% of them seen just once. Trimming stripped 5 bases from V and 5 bases from J, with 12 bases between. Germline V gene data show CDR1 as SGHVS and CDR2 as FQNEAQ. There are 13 residues in the CDR3.

The sequenced sample consisted of peripheral blood. The TCR was taken from a woman between 55 and 75 years old with COVID-19, enrolled during active disease. V gene TRBV7-8 combines with J gene TRBJ1-2; no reliable D call. The CDR3: CASSPLTMYGYTF. CDR3 bases: TGTGCCAGCAGCCCTCTTACTATGTATGGCTACACCTTC. Full variable domain (remainder filled in from reference TRBV7-8 and TRBJ1-2): GAGVSQSPRYKVAKRGQDVALRCDPISGHVSLFWYQQALGQGPEFLTYFQNEAQLDKSGLPSDRFFAERPEGSVSTLKIQRTQQEDSAVYLCASSPLTMYGYTFGSGTRLTVV.